A selection of T cell receptor beta chains follows, all from one sample in a study of blood T cell repertoires in COVID-19. This table comes from immunoSEQ multiplex PCR, and its TCRdb copy is limited to in-frame clones, with some not included. The sample carries roughly 250,000 clones, approximately 83% recorded once. The specimen sequenced was PBMCs or T cells enriched from blood (not recorded which). Source of these receptors: a woman aged 40 to 49 with acute COVID-19. CDR3s include the opening cysteine and the closing phenylalanine or tryptophan. D genes are given only for firm matches. Clone size appears in some rows only: once, few, many, or a class for an expanded clone.

CDR3aa: CASQQGSGRTGELFF
CDR3nt: TGTGCCAGCCAACAGGGTAGCGGGAGAACCGGGGAGCTGTTTTTT
abundance: .
j_gene: TRBJ2-2
d_gene: TRBD2
v_gene: TRBV6-5

CDR3aa: CASSSLQGLVNTEAFF
CDR3nt: TGTGCCAGCAGCTCCCTACAGGGGCTTGTGAACACTGAAGCTTTCTTT
abundance: .
j_gene: TRBJ1-1
d_gene: TRBD1
v_gene: TRBV5-5

CDR3aa: CATSDLLAGEGTGELFF
CDR3nt: TGTGCCACCAGTGACCTGCTAGCGGGAGAGGGCACCGGGGAGCTGTTTTTT
abundance: .
j_gene: TRBJ2-2
d_gene: TRBD2
v_gene: TRBV24-1

CDR3aa: CSVELALTYEQYF
CDR3nt: TGCAGCGTTGAACTAGCGCTAACCTACGAGCAGTACTTC
abundance: .
j_gene: TRBJ2-7
d_gene: .
v_gene: TRBV29-1

CDR3aa: CASSLDRGSSYEQYF
CDR3nt: TGTGCCAGCAGCCTCGACAGGGGGAGCTCCTACGAGCAGTACTTC
abundance: once
j_gene: TRBJ2-7
d_gene: TRBD1
v_gene: TRBV5-4

CDR3aa: CASSVARGGNTIYF
CDR3nt: TGTGCCAGCAGCGTAGCCAGGGGAGGAAACACCATATATTTT
abundance: .
j_gene: TRBJ1-3
d_gene: .
v_gene: TRBV9

CDR3aa: CASGPNGVRRNTEAFF
CDR3nt: TGTGCTAGTGGTCCAAACGGGGTTCGACGGAACACTGAAGCTTTCTTT
abundance: .
j_gene: TRBJ1-1
d_gene: .
v_gene: TRBV12-5

CDR3aa: CASSTKQGTSPLRADQQYF
CDR3nt: TGTGCCAGCAGTACCAAACAGGGGACCTCCCCCCTACGAGCGGACCAGCAGTACTTC
abundance: .
j_gene: TRBJ2-7
d_gene: TRBD1
v_gene: TRBV28

CDR3aa: CASSTAGAGNTIYF
CDR3nt: TGTGCCAGCAGCACCGCAGGGGCTGGAAACACCATATATTTT
abundance: .
j_gene: TRBJ1-3
d_gene: .
v_gene: TRBV7-9

CDR3aa: CASSTGGGAIGNEQFF
CDR3nt: TGTGCCAGCAGCACCGGGGGGGGAGCGATCGGAAATGAGCAGTTCTTC
abundance: .
j_gene: TRBJ2-1
d_gene: TRBD2
v_gene: TRBV11-2

CDR3aa: CASTREETQYF
CDR3nt: TGTGCCAGCACGAGGGAAGAGACCCAGTACTTC
abundance: .
j_gene: TRBJ2-5
d_gene: .
v_gene: TRBV2

CDR3aa: CASSEGRARTDTQYF
CDR3nt: TGCGCCAGCAGTGAAGGGAGGGCCCGCACAGATACGCAGTATTTT
abundance: .
j_gene: TRBJ2-3
d_gene: TRBD2
v_gene: TRBV10-2

CDR3aa: CATITPAGTEAFF
CDR3nt: TGTGCCACTATAACACCGGCGGGCACTGAAGCTTTCTTT
abundance: .
j_gene: TRBJ1-1
d_gene: .
v_gene: TRBV19

CDR3aa: CASSARKSRNEQFF
CDR3nt: TGCGCCAGCAGCGCAAGAAAGAGTCGGAATGAGCAGTTCTTC
abundance: .
j_gene: TRBJ2-1
d_gene: .
v_gene: TRBV4-1

CDR3aa: CASTPSSGTGDFYGYTF
CDR3nt: TGTGCCAGTACCCCATCTAGCGGGACAGGGGATTTCTATGGCTACACCTTC
abundance: .
j_gene: TRBJ1-2
d_gene: TRBD1
v_gene: TRBV19

CDR3aa: CASSPGTEANTF
CDR3nt: TGTGCCAGCAGCCCTGGGACAGAGGCGAACACCTTC
abundance: .
j_gene: TRBJ1-2
d_gene: TRBD1
v_gene: TRBV3-1/TRBV3-2

CDR3aa: CASRGGRDTEAFF
CDR3nt: TGTGCCAGTAGGGGGGGAAGGGACACTGAAGCTTTCTTT
abundance: .
j_gene: TRBJ1-1
d_gene: .
v_gene: TRBV19

CDR3aa: CASSRGGLVRLGGELFF
CDR3nt: TGCGCCAGCAGCCGAGGAGGACTAGTCCGACTGGGCGGGGAGCTGTTTTTT
abundance: few
j_gene: TRBJ2-2
d_gene: TRBD2
v_gene: TRBV4-1

CDR3aa: CASSQASTSRISYEQYF
CDR3nt: TGCGCCAGCAGCCAAGCGTCTACTAGCAGAATTTCCTACGAGCAGTACTTC
abundance: .
j_gene: TRBJ2-7
d_gene: .
v_gene: TRBV4-1